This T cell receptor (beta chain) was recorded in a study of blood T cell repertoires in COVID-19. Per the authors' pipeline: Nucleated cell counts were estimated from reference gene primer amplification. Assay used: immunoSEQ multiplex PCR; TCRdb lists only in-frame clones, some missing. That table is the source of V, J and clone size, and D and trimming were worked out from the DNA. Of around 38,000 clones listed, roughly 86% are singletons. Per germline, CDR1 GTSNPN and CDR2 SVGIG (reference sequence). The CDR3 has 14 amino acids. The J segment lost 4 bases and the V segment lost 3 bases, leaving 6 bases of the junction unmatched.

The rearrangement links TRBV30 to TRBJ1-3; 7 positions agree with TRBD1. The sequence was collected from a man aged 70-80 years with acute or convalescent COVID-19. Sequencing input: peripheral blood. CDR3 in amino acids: CAWSQGDPGNTIYF. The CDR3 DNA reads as TGTGCCTGGAGCCAGGGGGACCCCGGAAACACCATATATTTT.